The 27 T cell receptor beta chains below all came from one sample that was sequenced in a study of Ad26.COV2.S vaccination and SARS-CoV-2 variants. As to treatment: some 20 received Ad26.COV2.S at low or high dose, single or two shots; 5 received placebo; per-sample allocation not given. The samples date from day 63 after the first vaccine or placebo injection. This table comes from immunoSEQ multiplex PCR, and its TCRdb copy is limited to in-frame clones, with some not included. The sample carries 250,000 to 300,000 clones, 70% to 90% recorded once. The sample in question was peripheral blood, obtained in a trial of Ad26.COV2.S vaccine versus placebo. These receptors were taken from a person between 18 and 65 years old who received the Ad26.COV2.S COVID-19 vaccine or a placebo.

This chain connects TRBV21-1 to TRBJ2-5; the table's D gene call, TRBD2, was not cross checked with the DNA. TRBV21-1 is assigned pseudogene status. The CDR3 is 17 residues long. As DNA, the CDR3 is TGTGCCAGCAGCAAAGTTCCCAAATTTGTAGTACAAGAGACCCAGTACTTC. It encodes CASSKVPKFVVQETQYF.

The chain carries TRBV12-5 and TRBJ1-1; D ambiguous. The V end lost 6 bases, the J end lost 11 bases, and 13 bases lay between the germline ends. Germline V gene data show CDR1 as LGHNT and CDR2 as FRNRAP. The CDR3 length is 11 residues. The CDR3 spells CASGRGLQAFF. The CDR3 coding sequence is TGTGCTAGTGGACGAGGACTGCAGGCTTTCTTT.

The V gene is TRBV7-2, the J gene TRBJ2-1; D may be TRBD1 (6 bases). Germline V gene data show CDR1 as SGHTA and CDR2 as FQGNSA. There are 17 residues in the CDR3. Trimming took 5 bases from V and 6 from J, leaving 23 bases between them. In DNA form, the CDR3 reads TGTGCCAGCAGCCATTACCAAGGACAGTCCGTAGGCAATGAGCAGTTCTTC. This gives the protein CASSHYQGQSVGNEQFF.

This CDR3 reads CASSLQGAGETQYF. The DNA for the CDR3 is TGTGCCAGCAGTCTGCAGGGGGCAGGGGAGACCCAGTACTTC. The J gene is TRBJ2-5, the V gene TRBV6-6; 8 bases are a match to TRBD1. The V gene end was trimmed by 5 bases and the J gene end by 5 bases; junction bases not matched to a gene: 7. This CDR3 is built from 14 residues. The germline CDR1 and CDR2 sequences are MNHNY and SVGAGI (reference sequence).

The rearrangement joins TRBV7-6 to TRBJ2-2; 7 nucleotides match TRBD2. In germline, CDR1 is SGHVS, CDR2 FNYEAQ. This CDR3 is 15 amino acids long. The ends lost 5 bases at V and 6 bases at J; junction bases unmatched: 9. CDR3 amino acids: CASSPWGGRSGELFF. The CDR3 bases are TGTGCCAGCAGCCCTTGGGGGGGACGTTCCGGGGAGCTGTTTTTT.

The rearrangement uses TRBV7-3 and TRBJ2-1; TRBD1 might be the D (5 bases). Deletions cut 1 base from V and 5 bases from J, with 21 bases between. Germline V gene sequence: CDR1 SGHTA, CDR2 FQGTGA. This CDR3 is built from 18 residues. In nucleotides, the CDR3 is TGTGCCAGCAGCTTAAACCCCATGGGTAGGGGTACCGACAATGAGCAGTTCTTC. This translates into CASSLNPMGRGTDNEQFF.

V usage is TRBV15 and J usage is TRBJ2-1; 10 positions match TRBD1. The CDR3 extends over 15 amino acids. Losses at the gene ends were 5 bases for V and 10 bases for J; bases not matched to a gene: 11. CDR1 and CDR2 (germline): LNHNV, YYDKDF (reference sequence). This CDR3 is CATSGGQGKAWEQFF. The CDR3 region has the DNA TGTGCCACCAGCGGGGGACAGGGGAAGGCTTGGGAGCAGTTCTTC.

The V gene is TRBV24-1, the J gene TRBJ2-5; TRBD1 matches at 7 bases. This CDR3 comprises 15 residues. V lost 3 bases, J lost 3 bases, and 6 bases stayed unmatched. CDR1 is KGHDR, CDR2 SFDVKD, per germline. The CDR3 DNA is TGTGCCACCAGTGATGCCGGGACAGAGAAAGAGACCCAGTACTTC. Its protein product is CATSDAGTEKETQYF.

A word on this clone: Other DNA variants within this sample encode the same CDR3. The V and J genes are TRBV18 and TRBJ1-1; unclear D gene. CDR1 is KGHSH, CDR2 LQKENI, per germline. This CDR3 is 13 amino acids long. Trimming pared 3 bases from V and 1 base from J, leaving 6 bases between. CDR3 bases: TGTGCCAGCTCACCCCGGGAGAACACTGAAGCTTTCTTT. As protein: CASSPRENTEAFF.

V and J are TRBV5-1 and TRBJ2-2; 7 bases align to TRBD1. Trimming removed 2 bases from V and 3 bases from J; junction bases left unmatched: 1. This CDR3 region has 14 residues. Germline V lookup: CDR1 SGHRS, CDR2 YFSETQ. The CDR3 coding sequence is TGCGCCAGCAGCTTAACAGGGGACACCGGGGAGCTGTTTTTT. Protein product: CASSLTGDTGELFF.

The rearrangement uses TRBV3-1 (or the pseudogene TRBV3-2) and TRBJ2-2; 11 bases match TRBD1. The CDR3 covers 18 residues. Trimming at V came to 4 bases and at J to 0 bases, leaving 7 bases not matched to a gene. Germline assignment: CDR1 LGHDT and CDR2 YNNKEL (reference sequence). CDR3 protein: CASSPVPGQGANTGELFF. The CDR3 DNA is TGTGCCAGCAGCCCCGTCCCGGGACAGGGGGCGAACACCGGGGAGCTGTTTTTT.

This chain uses TRBV4-1 with TRBJ2-4; D might be TRBD1 or TRBD2, each matching 5 bases. This CDR3 has 15 amino acids. Between the trimmed V and J ends, which lost 4 bases and 0 bases, there was a span of 10 bases. Germline V CDR1 and CDR2: MGHRA, YSYEKL. The CDR3 bases are TGCGCCAGCAGCCGGGTTGGGACAGCCAAAAACATTCAGTACTTC. Translation gives CASSRVGTAKNIQYF.

About this clone itself: The same CDR3 arises from other DNA sequences in this sample as well. This chain joins TRBV3-1 (or the pseudogene TRBV3-2) and TRBJ1-1; D not resolved. V lost 1 base and J 0 bases, leaving 6 bases between the germline ends. CDR3 length: 14 residues. The germline V gene has CDR1 LGHDT and CDR2 YNNKEL (reference sequence). Written as DNA, the CDR3 is TGTGCCAGCAGCCAAGGGACCGTGAACACTGAAGCTTTCTTT. Translation gives CASSQGTVNTEAFF.

The chain has TRBV20-1 and TRBJ2-7, with no clear D. V gave up 5 bases and J gave up 7 bases, with 12 bases separating them. Per germline, CDR1 DFQATT and CDR2 SNEGSKA (reference sequence). The CDR3 is made up of 11 amino acids. CDR3: CSADSFGEQYF. CDR3 bases: TGCAGTGCTGATTCTTTTGGGGAGCAGTACTTC.

This clone appeared once. The V gene is TRBV12-3 or TRBV12-4, the J gene TRBJ2-3; no clear D. V dropped 7 bases and J dropped 6 bases, with 8 bases sitting between them. The CDR3 has 11 amino acids. CDR3 sequence (DNA): TGTGCCAGCACGGTCGCGGATACGCAGTATTTT. It is translated as CASTVADTQYF.

The chain combines TRBV27 with TRBJ2-1, with D possibly matching TRBD1 (6 bases). The V end lost 6 bases, the J end lost 2 bases, and 14 bases lay between the germline ends. Germline CDR1 and CDR2: MNHEY and SMNVEV (reference sequence). The CDR3 totals 15 residues. DNA of the CDR3: TGTGCCAGCAGGCCCGGGACACCCGCCTACAATGAGCAGTTCTTC. Translated, it gives CASRPGTPAYNEQFF.

The chain combines TRBV19 with TRBJ1-6, with 9 bases matching TRBD1. The CDR3 extends over 16 amino acids. V shed 4 bases, J shed 7 bases, and the junction held 8 bases outside the gene matches. Germline assignment: CDR1 LNHDA and CDR2 SQIVND (reference sequence). CDR3 in amino acids: CASSKGQGVYNSPLHF. In DNA, the CDR3 is TGTGCCAGTAGTAAGGGACAGGGAGTTTACAATTCACCCCTCCACTTT.

This chain links TRBV6-2 or TRBV6-3 with TRBJ1-2, with D possibly being TRBD1 (6 bases). Per germline, CDR1 MNHEY and CDR2 SVGEGT. This CDR3 is built from 16 residues. V was shortened by 5 bases and J by 8 bases, with 24 bases between the two germline ends. The CDR3 DNA reads TGTGCCAGCAGTACCCCCTGGGCAGGGGCGTCCGGGGGCTACACCTTC. It encodes CASSTPWAGASGGYTF.

The genes are TRBV3-1 (or the pseudogene TRBV3-2) and TRBJ2-6; no clear D. Germline V CDR1 and CDR2: LGHDT, YNNKEL (reference sequence). The V gene lost 3 bases and the J gene lost 1 base, with 7 bases spanning the gap. The CDR3 covers 15 residues. Here the CDR3 reads CASSQTMSGANVLTF. The CDR3 region has the DNA TGTGCCAGCAGCCAGACCATGTCTGGGGCCAACGTCCTGACTTTC.

This chain uses TRBV2 with TRBJ2-7; D perhaps matches TRBD2 (6 bases). This CDR3 contains 13 residues. V lost 8 bases and J 3 bases, leaving 14 bases between the germline ends. In germline, CDR1 is SNHLY, CDR2 FYNNEI. The DNA of the CDR3 is TGTGCCAGCTCGAGTCTAGCGAACTACGAGCAGTACTTC. Its translation is CASSSLANYEQYF.

The J gene is TRBJ2-7, the V gene TRBV5-1; 8 nucleotides match TRBD1. Germline trimming cut 1 base from V and 6 bases from J; bases unmatched to any gene: 9. Germline CDR1 reads SGHRS; CDR2 reads YFSETQ. This CDR3 region has 15 residues. CDR3 DNA: TGCGCCAGCAGCTTGTTTGGGACAGGTGTGCGCGAGCAGTACTTC. Translating gives CASSLFGTGVREQYF.

This clone was seen just once. This chain joins TRBV6-9 and TRBJ1-5; 7 nucleotides match TRBD1. This CDR3 is 17 amino acids long. V was pared by 4 bases and J by 2 bases, with 11 bases of the junction left unmatched. The germline gives CDR1 MNHGY, CDR2 SVAAGI. CDR3 bases: TGTGCCAGCAGTTCCACAGACAGGGAGGGTGGCAATCAGCCCCAGCATTTT. Its translation is CASSSTDREGGNQPQHF.

A note on this clone: The junction departs from germline at one end; a sequencing error may be responsible. The chain employs TRBV5-1 and TRBJ2-6, with D unresolved. The CDR3 is 15 residues long. Germline V lookup: CDR1 SGHRS, CDR2 YFSETQ. The CDR3 nucleotides read TGCGCCAGCAGCTTAAGGAAATCTGAGGCCAACGTCCTGACTTTC. It specifies CASSLRKSEANVLTF.

The chain uses TRBV28 and TRBJ1-1, with a tentative D call TRBD1 (6 bases). The CDR3 consists of 13 residues. Germline V gene data show CDR1 as MDHEN and CDR2 as SYDVKM. V was trimmed by 2 bases and J by 7 bases, leaving 11 bases between them. The CDR3 here is CASSLTGQHEAFF. CDR3 DNA: TGTGCCAGCAGTTTAACGGGACAACATGAAGCTTTCTTT. The full variable domain, in which reference TRBV28 and TRBJ1-1 provide the parts outside the CDR3, is DVKVTQSSRYLVKRTGEKVFLECVQDMDHENMFWYRQDPGLGLRLIYFSYDVKMKEKGDIPEGYSVSREKKERFSLILESASTNQTSMYLCASSLTGQHEAFFGQGTRLTVV.

This clone occurred a few times. The V gene is TRBV12-3 or TRBV12-4, the J gene TRBJ2-3; D is undetermined. This CDR3 is 13 amino acids long. Trimming left V 7 bases short and J 1 base short, with 9 bases between. The chain's CDR3 is CASTRMGTDTQYF. The CDR3, as DNA: TGTGCCAGCACTCGGATGGGCACAGATACGCAGTATTTT.

V usage is TRBV28 and J usage is TRBJ1-5; tentatively, D is TRBD1 (5 bases). Trimming stripped 5 bases from V and 3 bases from J, with 17 bases between. Germline CDR1 reads MDHEN; CDR2 reads SYDVKM. The CDR3 length is 16 residues. The CDR3 DNA is TGTGCCAGCAGTGAATTTCGGGGACGGAACAATCAGCCCCAGCATTTT. It translates to CASSEFRGRNNQPQHF.

This chain joins TRBV7-8 and TRBJ1-2; the D gene is possibly TRBD1 (5 bases). Germline lookup yields CDR1 SGHVS and CDR2 FQNEAQ. The V end lost 6 bases, the J end lost 0 bases, and 14 bases lay between the germline ends. The CDR3 is 15 amino acids. The CDR3 bases are TGTGCCAGCAGTCGAGACGGGGCCTCTAACTATGGCTACACCTTC. The encoded protein is CASSRDGASNYGYTF.